The entry below describes one TCR beta chain. What it binds is unknown. The germline gene is not matched at one end of the junction; a read error may be the cause. The record originates from a study of cytomegalovirus exposure and HLA in healthy donors. Primers included in the PCR were 60 Vbeta and 13 Jbeta primers. Method: immunoSEQ multiplex PCR; TCRdb's copy keeps in-frame clones and lacks some. The repertoire has about 300,000 clones, 70% to 90% of them found once; the top ten carry around 3.7%. Study results and limitations: For most TCR beta V segments, an earlier analysis put the productive rate at about 87% or about 30% of the time.

The V gene's germline CDR1 is SEHNR and CDR2 FQNEAQ (reference sequence). This CDR3 has 16 residues. The receptor was derived from a man aged 40-55 years in good health and CMV-seropositive. Specimen: PBMCs. The chain carries TRBV7-9 and TRBJ2-7; 8 nucleotides match TRBD2. The CDR3 sequence is CSSSRSGTGGGYEQYF. Here the CDR3 DNA reads TGTTCCAGCAGCCGTAGCGGGACCGGGGGGGGATACGAGCAGTACTTC. The whole variable domain, filled in from reference TRBV7-9 and TRBJ2-7, reads DTGVSQNPRHKITKRGQNVTFRCDPISEHNRLYWYRQTLGQGPEFLTYFQNEAQLEKSRLLSDRFSAERPKGSFSTLEIQRTEQGDSAMYLCSSSRSGTGGGYEQYFGPGTRLTVT.